This TCR beta chain was identified in a study of T-cell reconstitution after alpha-beta-depleted transplantation in children. Study conclusions and caveats: By one year post-transplant, T-cell counts and diversity largely arose from T cells that were newly produced. Reports say that about two months after transplant, the alpha-beta T cells came out of several hundred graft clones that had expanded. From surviving recipient T cells and thymic progenitors came the high day-60 TCRbeta diversity observed in some patients.

The TCRbeta library was prepared with unique molecular identifiers. In TCRdb, the PCR reads were re-called with MiXCR into one record per CDR3 protein. The sample shows 250,000 to 400,000 distinct CDR3 sequences, around 20% of them seen only once. In germline, CDR1 is SGHRS, CDR2 YFSETQ. CDR3 size: 15 residues. The V end lost 0 bases, the J end lost 2 bases, and 11 bases lay between the germline ends. Regarding this clonotype: What it recognizes is unknown.

Sequences were derived from PBMCs, mostly from graft donor cells, sampled 180 days after TCRalphabeta/CD19-depleted stem cell transplant. The rearrangement uses TRBV5-1 and TRBJ2-5; D unresolved. This receptor was taken from a male patient younger than 18 who had a stem cell transplant for acute lymphoblastic leukemia, so the T cells may come from the graft donor. The CDR3: CASSLARQLQETQYF. Here the CDR3 DNA reads TGCGCCAGCAGCTTGGCCAGGCAGCTTCAAGAGACCCAGTACTTC. The full variable domain, in which reference TRBV5-1 and TRBJ2-5 provide the parts outside the CDR3, is KAGVTQTPRYLIKTRGQQVTLSCSPISGHRSVSWYQQTPGQGLQFLFEYFSETQRNKGNFPGRFSGRQFSNSRSEMNVSTLELGDSALYLCASSLARQLQETQYFGPGTRLLVL.